Given below is one T cell receptor (beta chain) in context. Its cognate antigen is unknown. The data derive from a study of cytomegalovirus exposure and HLA in healthy donors. The wider study: Unique TCRs from HLA-typed donors, roughly 87 million of them, were held in an early data release.

With 60 Vbeta and 13 Jbeta primers, the PCR was carried out. Sequenced by immunoSEQ multiplex PCR; TCRdb stores in-frame clones only, minus some. Of around 99,000 clones in the sample, under 80% are singletons; the top ten hold about 14%. Findings and limits, study-wide: After further analysis at a later stage, 16,951 TCR beta sequences were associated with HLA alleles at 0.05 false discovery rate. Upon later analysis, TCR association rates were observed to vary by HLA locus, being highest for DRB1 and lowest for HLA-C.

The TCR originated in a middle-aged woman in good health and CMV-seropositive. What was sequenced was PBMCs.

The CDR3 nucleotides read TGTGCCTGGAACCTCGGACAGGGATGGACTGAAGCTTTCTTT. It encodes CAWNLGQGWTEAFF. The chain recombines TRBV30 with TRBJ1-1, with TRBD1 matching 8 bases. The CDR3 is 14 amino acids. Germline-derived CDR1 and CDR2 are GTSNPN and SVGIG (reference sequence). V lost 4 bases to trimming and J lost 5 bases; unmatched junction nucleotides: 9.